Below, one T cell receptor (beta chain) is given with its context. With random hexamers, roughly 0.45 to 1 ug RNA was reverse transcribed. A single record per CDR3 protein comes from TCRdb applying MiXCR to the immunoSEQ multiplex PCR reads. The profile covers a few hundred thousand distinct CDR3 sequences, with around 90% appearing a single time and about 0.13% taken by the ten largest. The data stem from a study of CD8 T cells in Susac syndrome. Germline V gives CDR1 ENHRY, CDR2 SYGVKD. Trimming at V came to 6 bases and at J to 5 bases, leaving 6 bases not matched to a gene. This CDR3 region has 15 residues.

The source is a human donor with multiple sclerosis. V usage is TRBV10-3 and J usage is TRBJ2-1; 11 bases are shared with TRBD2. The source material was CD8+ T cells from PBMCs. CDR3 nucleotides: TGTGCCATCAGGAAGACTAGCGGGGAGAACAATGAGCAGTTCTTC. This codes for CAIRKTSGENNEQFF.